A single sample gave rise to the 21 T cell receptor beta chains below, sequenced in a study of blood T cell repertoires in COVID-19. Some clones are missing from TCRdb's copy, which holds only in-frame ones; the method was immunoSEQ multiplex PCR. Of a few hundred thousand clones in the sample, around 87% were seen once. Material for sequencing was peripheral blood. The receptors stem from a woman in her sixties with COVID-19, enrolled during active disease.

This sequence joins TRBV7-2 and TRBJ2-5; 9 bases match TRBD2. From germline, CDR1 is SGHTA and CDR2 FQGNSA. CDR3 length: 16 amino acids. The ends lost 1 base at V and 5 bases at J; junction bases unmatched: 8. CDR3 sequence reads: CASSLDASGRWETQYF. The CDR3 region has the DNA TGTGCCAGCAGCTTAGATGCCAGCGGGAGGTGGGAGACCCAGTACTTC.

On this clone itself: The germline gene is not matched at one end of the junction; a read error may be the cause. The rearrangement links TRBV15 to TRBJ1-4; 8 positions agree with TRBD1. The CDR3 has 14 residues. Germline V gene lookup returns CDR1 LNHNV and CDR2 YYDKDF (reference sequence). CDR3 in DNA: TGTGCCTCCAGCAGGGGGCCCGGGGGTGAAAAACTGTTTTTT. Its protein is CASSRGPGGEKLFF.

The chain employs TRBV5-4 and TRBJ1-1, with D tentatively TRBD1 (5 bases). V lost 4 bases and J 2 bases, leaving 12 bases between the germline ends. Germline V lookup: CDR1 SGHNT, CDR2 YYREEE (reference sequence). This CDR3 has 14 residues. CDR3 nucleotide sequence: TGTGCCAGCAGCCCTGGTTGGACAAACACTGAAGCTTTCTTT. It specifies CASSPGWTNTEAFF.

Written as DNA, the CDR3 is TGTGCCAGCAGCCAAGATTTCGGGGGGAGGAACGAGCAGTACTTC. Protein product: CASSQDFGGRNEQYF. The J gene is TRBJ2-7, the V gene TRBV3-1 (or the pseudogene TRBV3-2); TRBD2 aligns across 7 bases. The CDR3 spans 15 residues. Germline assignment: CDR1 LGHDT and CDR2 YNNKEL (reference sequence). V lost 0 bases and J lost 5; bases outside the gene matches: 7.

The chain joins TRBV6-5 to TRBJ2-2; 7 bases match TRBD1. CDR3 length: 15 residues. V trimming: 5 bases; J trimming: 1 base; junction bases outside the gene matches: 4. Germline assignment: CDR1 MNHEY and CDR2 SVGAGI. The CDR3, as DNA: TGTGCCAGCAGTAGAGACAGGGTGAACACCGGGGAGCTGTTTTTT. Residues: CASSRDRVNTGELFF.

The chain carries TRBV6-2 or TRBV6-3 and TRBJ2-1; D might be TRBD2 (6 bases). This CDR3 has 12 residues. CDR1 is MNHEY and CDR2 is SVGEGT in the germline V gene. The germline V and J ends were trimmed by 3 bases and 7 bases, with 7 bases remaining between them. This chain's CDR3 is CASSYGGNEQFF. The CDR3 nucleotides read TGTGCCAGCAGTTATGGGGGGAATGAGCAGTTCTTC.

The rearrangement links TRBV4-1 to TRBJ2-7, with D uncertain. V was cut by 4 bases and J by 2 bases, with 6 bases left in between. The CDR3 is 12 amino acids. Germline assignment: CDR1 MGHRA and CDR2 YSYEKL. The CDR3 spells CASSPNAYEQYF. As DNA, the CDR3 is TGCGCCAGCAGCCCCAATGCCTACGAGCAGTACTTC.

This clone was counted between two and nine times. The rearrangement uses TRBV19 and TRBJ2-7, with 7 positions matching TRBD2. With 4 bases clipped from V and 6 bases from J, the junction kept 9 bases outside the gene matches. The CDR3 sequence is 14 residues long. Germline loops: CDR1 LNHDA, CDR2 SQIVND (reference sequence). DNA for the CDR3: TGTGCCAGTAGTAACTCGGGAGGCCCAGGCGAGCAGTACTTC. It specifies CASSNSGGPGEQYF.

The V call is TRBV29-1, the J call TRBJ2-7; 11 positions agree with TRBD2. Germline trimming cut 6 bases from V and 7 bases from J; bases unmatched to any gene: 14. Germline-derived CDR1 and CDR2 are SQVTM and ANQGSEA. The CDR3 contains 15 residues. DNA of the CDR3: TGCAGCGTCGAGGGTCTAGCGGGAGGAAGGGGGGAGCAGTACTTC. Encoded protein: CSVEGLAGGRGEQYF.

This chain joins TRBV3-1 (or the pseudogene TRBV3-2) and TRBJ1-5; TRBD1 matches 10 bases. The CDR3 runs 16 residues. Germline CDR1 and CDR2: LGHDT and YNNKEL (reference sequence). V was pared by 3 bases and J by 4 bases, with 6 bases of the junction left unmatched. The CDR3 sequence is CASSQDPGQGNQPQHF. CDR3 sequence (DNA): TGTGCCAGCAGCCAGGACCCGGGACAGGGGAATCAGCCCCAGCATTTT.

V gene TRBV2 combines with J gene TRBJ2-2, with TRBD2 matching 9 bases. CDR1 and CDR2 from the germline V gene are SNHLY and FYNNEI. The CDR3 length is 15 residues. V shed 7 bases and J 4 bases; nucleotides not matched to a gene: 7. The CDR3 DNA reads TGTGCCAGCATCGGGACTAGCCGCAGCACCGGGGAGCTGTTTTTT. This sequence encodes CASIGTSRSTGELFF.

V and J are TRBV19 and TRBJ1-4, with D uncertain. V lost 6 bases and J lost 3, with 8 bases in between. The CDR3 is 13 amino acids. Germline CDR1 is LNHDA and CDR2 is SQIVND (reference sequence). The CDR3 is CASSERANEKLFF. The CDR3 coding sequence is TGTGCCAGTAGCGAGAGGGCTAATGAAAAACTGTTTTTT.

This CDR3 is CASSFSLAARAYNEQFF. CDR3 in DNA: TGTGCCAGCAGCTTTTCGCTAGCGGCGAGAGCCTACAATGAGCAGTTCTTC. This chain uses TRBV7-9 with TRBJ2-1, with 7 nucleotides matching TRBD2. This CDR3 region has 17 residues. From germline, CDR1 is SEHNR and CDR2 FQNEAQ (reference sequence). After removal of 3 bases from V and 2 bases from J, the junction contained 10 bases not matched to a gene.

This clone appeared once. The DNA for the CDR3 is TGTGCCAGCAGTTTATTTCCCACGGACAACAATCAGCCCCAGCATTTT. This sequence encodes CASSLFPTDNNQPQHF. This chain uses TRBV27 with TRBJ1-5, with a possible D match to TRBD1 (5 bases). Per germline, CDR1 MNHEY and CDR2 SMNVEV (reference sequence). V lost 1 base, J lost 3 bases, and 13 bases lay in between. The length of the CDR3 is 16 residues.

The genes are TRBV4-2 and TRBJ2-3; 14 bases map to TRBD2. CDR3 length: 17 amino acids. Per the germline V gene, CDR1 is LGHNA and CDR2 is YNFKEQ. V dropped 4 bases and J dropped 6; count of bases not matched to a gene: 9. The CDR3 sequence: CASSLTGTSGRGDTQYF. The CDR3 nucleotides are TGTGCCAGCAGCCTAACGGGGACTAGCGGGAGAGGGGATACGCAGTATTTT.

The genes are TRBV28 and TRBJ2-3, with 7 bases that match TRBD2. The germline CDR1 and CDR2 sequences are MDHEN and SYDVKM. V trimming: 6 bases; J trimming: 4 bases; junction bases outside the gene matches: 10. The length of the CDR3 is 15 residues. DNA for the CDR3: TGTGCCAGCAGCACAAGCGGGACTTTTCCAGATACGCAGTATTTT. Its translation is CASSTSGTFPDTQYF.

V and J are TRBV10-1 and TRBJ2-3; D not resolved. Germline V gene sequence: CDR1 WNHNN, CDR2 SYGVQD (reference sequence). The CDR3 covers 14 residues. Deletions cut 3 bases from V and 10 bases from J, with 17 bases between. The CDR3 reads CASSDGLPKIAQYF. The CDR3 coding sequence is TGCGCCAGCAGTGATGGGCTCCCAAAGATAGCGCAGTATTTT.

This clone came up a few times. The chain carries TRBV14 and TRBJ1-2; weak D call: TRBD1 (5 bases). The CDR3 has 15 amino acids. The V and J ends lost 1 base and 4 bases respectively, with 13 bases between them. In germline, CDR1 is SGHDN, CDR2 FVKESK. CDR3 sequence: CASSQVRWGLYGYTF. CDR3 sequence (DNA): TGTGCCAGCAGCCAAGTCCGTTGGGGACTCTATGGCTACACCTTC.

Points on this clone: The same CDR3 also results from other DNA sequences found in this sample. The V and J genes are TRBV7-3 and TRBJ1-2, with 8 bases aligning to TRBD1. The V gene end was trimmed by 4 bases and the J gene end by 4 bases; junction bases not matched to a gene: 2. The CDR3 length is 13 residues. Germline CDR1 is SGHTA and CDR2 is FQGTGA. The CDR3 sequence is CASSSTGGYGYTF. CDR3 nucleotides: TGTGCCAGCAGCTCCACAGGGGGCTATGGCTACACCTTC.

The sample holds one count of this clone. This rearrangement joins TRBV2 to TRBJ2-3; 11 bases fit TRBD1. V lost 5 bases to trimming and J lost 4 bases; unmatched junction nucleotides: 2. Germline CDR1 SNHLY, CDR2 FYNNEI. The CDR3 is made up of 14 amino acids. CDR3 in DNA: TGTGCCAGCAGTCGGGACAGGGGGGCAGATACGCAGTATTTT. Protein product: CASSRDRGADTQYF.

This clone was detected only once. This rearrangement joins TRBV6-2 or TRBV6-3 to TRBJ1-5; tentatively, D is TRBD1 (5 bases). The germline V gene has CDR1 MNHEY and CDR2 SVGEGT. The V end lost 5 bases, the J end lost 0 bases, and 17 bases lay between the germline ends. The CDR3 is 17 residues long. The CDR3 protein is CASSPPRTWYSNQPQHF. The DNA of the CDR3 is TGTGCCAGCAGTCCCCCGAGGACATGGTATAGCAATCAGCCCCAGCATTTT.